This T cell receptor (beta chain) originates from a study of cytomegalovirus exposure and HLA in healthy donors. Study at large: Earlier sequencing of approximately 200 million T cells yielded nearly 120 million unique TCR beta sequences. Membership in the Caucasian-associated ancestry cluster was found for 75% to 85% of roughly 400 genotyped donors.

The CDR3 runs 11 residues. Between the trimmed V and J ends, which lost 2 bases and 11 bases, there was a span of 9 bases. Germline V gene data show CDR1 as MNHEY and CDR2 as SVGAGI. PCR used 60 Vbeta primers and 13 Jbeta primers. Method: immunoSEQ multiplex PCR; TCRdb's copy keeps in-frame clones and lacks some. The data show 150,000 to 200,000 clones, roughly four fifths seen once. Sequencing was carried out using PBMCs. The TCR sequence derives from a female donor in good health and CMV-seronegative. This chain uses TRBV6-5 with TRBJ1-1, with D uncertain. The CDR3 spells CASSYRGNAFF. CDR3 coding DNA: TGTGCCAGCAGTTACCGAGGAAACGCTTTCTTT.